This passage covers 21 T cell receptor beta chains from one sample sequenced in a study of OX40 agonist ivuxolimab in advanced cancers. The repertoire was sequenced with immunoSEQ multiplex PCR; TCRdb's copy has only in-frame clones and lacks some. This table holds 23,000 or so clones, 60% to 85% found once. This specimen was CD4+ or CD8+ T cells sorted from blood, taken in a trial of the OX40 agonist ivuxolimab. The source of these receptors is an adult with an advanced solid tumor such as melanoma, head and neck, liver or kidney cancer.

This clone is medium-sized within its sample. This chain connects TRBV20-1 to TRBJ2-7; no clear D. This CDR3 is 11 amino acids long. The V gene's germline CDR1 is DFQATT and CDR2 SNEGSKA (reference sequence). The V end was cut by 1 base, the J end by 6 bases, with 7 bases between. The CDR3 here is CSARVRAEQYF. CDR3 sequence (DNA): TGCAGTGCTAGAGTCCGTGCCGAGCAGTACTTC.

This chain links TRBV6-1 with TRBJ1-1; D is undetermined. Trimming took off 6 bases at V and 3 bases at J, with 8 bases between the two ends. Germline loops: CDR1 MNHNS, CDR2 SASEGT. The CDR3 spans 12 residues. CDR3 sequence: CASSWGYTEAFF. CDR3 in DNA: TGTGCCAGCAGCTGGGGATACACTGAAGCTTTCTTT.

The CDR3 is CASSLTRTPGNTEAFF. The DNA of the CDR3 is TGTGCCAGCAGTCTCACTAGGACGCCGGGGAACACTGAAGCTTTCTTT. The gene calls are TRBV28 and TRBJ1-1; D is uncertain. The ends were cut back, 5 bases at V and 1 base at J, with 17 bases in the middle. This CDR3 has 16 residues. CDR1 and CDR2 (germline): MDHEN, SYDVKM.

This clone came up a few times. The chain carries TRBV7-2 and TRBJ1-4; TRBD1 agrees at 10 bases. Germline assignment: CDR1 SGHTA and CDR2 FQGNSA. V was pared by 6 bases and J by 7 bases, with 5 bases of the junction left unmatched. The CDR3 contains 14 residues. In nucleotides, the CDR3 is TGTGCCAGCAGGCGGGACAGGGGAAGTGAAAAACTGTTTTTT. Its translation: CASRRDRGSEKLFF.

The chain uses TRBV7-3 and TRBJ2-7, with 8 bases that match TRBD1. The germline V gene has CDR1 SGHTA and CDR2 FQGTGA. CDR3 length: 16 residues. J lost 5 bases, V lost 5 bases, and 14 bases had no gene match. Here the CDR3 DNA reads TGTGCCAGCAGCAAAGGACAGGGTCAAAATTGGAACGAGCAGTACTTC. It is translated as CASSKGQGQNWNEQYF.

This clone has only one observation. The V and J genes are TRBV9 and TRBJ1-2; D gene unclear. V lost 0 bases and J 6 bases, leaving 12 bases between the germline ends. CDR1 and CDR2 (germline): SGDLS, YYNGEE. This CDR3 region has 14 residues. In DNA, the CDR3 is TGTGCCAGCAGCGTAGATCTGGGTTCGGATGGCTACACCTTC. Residues: CASSVDLGSDGYTF.

V usage is TRBV19 and J usage is TRBJ2-2; D not certain. The CDR3 has 16 amino acids. V was shortened by 3 bases and J by 0 bases, with 11 bases between the two germline ends. Looked up from germline, CDR1 is LNHDA and CDR2 is SQIVND (reference sequence). CDR3 sequence reads: CASSMFRPTNTGELFF. The CDR3 region has the DNA TGTGCCAGTAGTATGTTCAGACCGACGAACACCGGGGAGCTGTTTTTT.

This clone was recorded a few times. This chain joins TRBV5-4 and TRBJ1-1, with D possibly TRBD1 on 6 matching bases. Trimming shortened V by 0 bases and J by 5 bases, and 17 bases separated the two germline ends. The CDR3 spans 16 residues. The V gene's germline CDR1 is SGHNT and CDR2 YYREEE (reference sequence). For the CDR3, the DNA is TGTGCCAGCAGCTTGGCCGGGGCGGGGGCAGGTACTGAAGCTTTCTTT. It translates to CASSLAGAGAGTEAFF. Full variable domain (rest looked up from reference TRBV5-4 and TRBJ1-1): ETGVTQSPTHLIKTRGQQVTLRCSSQSGHNTVSWYQQALGQGPQFIFQYYREEENGRGNFPPRFSGLQFPNYSSELNVNALELDDSALYLCASSLAGAGAGTEAFFGQGTRLTVV.

The J gene is TRBJ2-3, the V gene TRBV7-9; 8 nucleotides align to TRBD2. V was pared by 4 bases and J by 8 bases, with 14 bases of the junction left unmatched. Germline V lookup: CDR1 SEHNR, CDR2 FQNEAQ (reference sequence). The CDR3 has 16 residues. The CDR3 region has the DNA TGTGCCAGCAGCTCCCCCCGGGGGGGCGGGTTGGGTACGCAGTATTTT. It specifies CASSSPRGGGLGTQYF.

The chain employs TRBV5-1 and TRBJ2-5; TRBD1 matches 11 bases. This CDR3 has 14 amino acids. Germline assignment: CDR1 SGHRS and CDR2 YFSETQ. Losses at the gene ends were 7 bases for V and 4 bases for J; bases not matched to a gene: 6. DNA for the CDR3: TGCGCCAGCGGACCGGGACAGGGGGTAGAGACCCAGTACTTC. It codes for CASGPGQGVETQYF.

This clone was detected only a few times. The J gene is TRBJ1-4, the V gene TRBV29-1; D might be TRBD1 (5 bases). Germline lookup yields CDR1 SQVTM and CDR2 ANQGSEA. The CDR3 spans 14 residues. The germline V and J ends were trimmed by 1 base and 4 bases, with 10 bases remaining between them. This CDR3 reads CSVEGTGDNEKLFF. As DNA, the CDR3 is TGCAGCGTTGAAGGAACGGGGGATAATGAAAAACTGTTTTTT. The variable domain in full, with the rest retrieved from reference TRBV29-1 and TRBJ1-4, is SAVISQKPSRDICQRGTSLTIQCQVDSQVTMMFWYRQQPGQSLTLIATANQGSEATYESGFVIDKFPISRPNLTFSTLTVSNMSPEDSSIYLCSVEGTGDNEKLFFGSGTQLSVL.

With regard to this clone: Other DNA sequences within the sample encode an identical CDR3. The gene calls are TRBV7-9 and TRBJ2-5; perhaps D is TRBD1 or TRBD2 (6 bases each). The germline CDR1 and CDR2 sequences are SEHNR and FQNEAQ (reference sequence). V lost 0 bases and J lost 3, with 8 bases in between. The CDR3 runs to 14 residues. The CDR3 loop is CASSLAGGKETQYF. The CDR3 DNA reads TGTGCCAGCAGCTTAGCCGGGGGCAAAGAGACCCAGTACTTC.

V is TRBV6-1 and J is TRBJ2-5, with 7 bases lining up with TRBD1. The V and J ends lost 0 bases and 4 bases, in that order; junction bases with no gene match: 11. CDR1 MNHNS and CDR2 SASEGT come from the germline V gene. This CDR3 is 17 amino acids long. In nucleotides, the CDR3 is TGTGCCAGCAGTGAAGCACTTGGACAGGACGGGGTAGAGACCCAGTACTTC. It yields the protein CASSEALGQDGVETQYF.

For the CDR3, the DNA is TGTGCCAGCAGCCACAACAGGGGGGGGAGAGAGACCCAGTACTTC. This encodes CASSHNRGGRETQYF. The rearrangement joins TRBV11-2 to TRBJ2-5; TRBD1 is a possible D gene (8 bases). The CDR3 has 15 amino acids. Germline-derived CDR1 and CDR2 are SGHAT and FQNNGV. Trimming took off 5 bases at V and 4 bases at J, with 17 bases between the two ends.

The chain has TRBV28 and TRBJ1-5, with a weak D call TRBD1 (5 bases). V was shortened by 6 bases and J by 0 bases, with 9 bases between the two germline ends. Germline CDR1 MDHEN, CDR2 SYDVKM. CDR3 size: 14 residues. CDR3 bases: TGTGCCAGCAGGACAGAATATAGCAATCAGCCCCAGCATTTT. Translating gives CASRTEYSNQPQHF.

The rearrangement links TRBV5-8 to TRBJ2-2, with 7 bases aligning to TRBD1. Losses at the gene ends were 0 bases for V and 3 bases for J; bases not matched to a gene: 5. Germline V CDR1 and CDR2: SGHTS, YDEGEE. The CDR3 length is 16 residues. DNA of the CDR3: TGTGCCAGCAGCTTGGTGGTAGGGGGCGACACCGGGGAGCTGTTTTTT. As protein: CASSLVVGGDTGELFF.

The chain employs TRBV6-1 and TRBJ2-3; TRBD2 matches 13 bases. Germline trimming cut 3 bases from V and 3 bases from J; bases unmatched to any gene: 3. CDR1 and CDR2 from the germline V gene are MNHNS and SASEGT. The CDR3 is 16 amino acids. The CDR3 sequence: CASSDQLAGGTDTQYF. CDR3 DNA sequence: TGTGCCAGCAGTGACCAACTAGCGGGGGGGACAGATACGCAGTATTTT.

For the CDR3, the DNA is TGTGCCAGCAGCTTAAGGGGAGGGACCCTAAATAGCAATCAGCCCCAGCATTTT. Translating it yields CASSLRGGTLNSNQPQHF. The chain employs TRBV5-6 and TRBJ1-5; D might be TRBD1 (5 bases). The CDR3 covers 18 residues. Germline lookup yields CDR1 SGHDT and CDR2 YYEEEE. V was pared by 2 bases and J by 0 bases, with 18 bases between.

The chain has TRBV2 and TRBJ1-4; TRBD1 matches 10 bases. CDR3 length: 15 residues. In germline, CDR1 is SNHLY, CDR2 FYNNEI. After removal of 2 bases from V and 8 bases from J, the junction contained 5 bases not matched to a gene. For the CDR3, the DNA is TGTGCCAGCAGTGAAAGGGACAGGGGAGGGGAAAAACTGTTTTTT. It codes for CASSERDRGGEKLFF.

The chain uses TRBV6-5 and TRBJ1-6; no clear D gene. Germline loops: CDR1 MNHEY, CDR2 SVGAGI. This CDR3 region has 13 residues. V gave up 4 bases and J gave up 9 bases, with 10 bases separating them. The CDR3, as DNA: TGTGCCAGCAGTTCCTCTACAGTTTCACCCCTCCACTTT. It yields the protein CASSSSTVSPLHF.

The chain is built from TRBV7-2 and TRBJ2-3; perhaps TRBD1 as D (6 bases). The CDR3 extends over 14 amino acids. Germline CDR1 SGHTA, CDR2 FQGNSA. Trimming stripped 2 bases from V and 4 bases from J, with 10 bases between. The CDR3 loop is CASSLTGQPDTQYF. CDR3 sequence (DNA): TGTGCCAGCAGCTTAACCGGACAGCCAGATACGCAGTATTTT.